These T cell receptor beta chains were read from a single sample in a study of blood T cell repertoires in COVID-19. Assay: immunoSEQ multiplex PCR; the TCRdb copy retains only in-frame clones and omits some. The sample carries almost 50,000 clones, less than 80% recorded once. Sequencing was performed on peripheral blood. These TCRs come from a man between 65 and 85 years old with acute or convalescent COVID-19. CDR3s include the opening cysteine and the closing phenylalanine or tryptophan. The D gene is left open where the match is weak. Only part of the rows carry a size: once, few, many, or a class if the clone is expanded.

D gene: NA; V gene: TRBV6-5; CDR3 length: 14; J gene: TRBJ2-5; clone size: NA; CDR3 protein: CASSYKFGARTQYF; CDR3 DNA: TGTGCCAGCAGTTACAAGTTTGGGGCGCGGACCCAGTACTTC
D gene: NA; V gene: TRBV7-6; CDR3 length: 14; J gene: TRBJ2-5; clone size: NA; CDR3 protein: CASSAGALQETQYF; CDR3 DNA: TGTGCCAGCTCGGCGGGGGCCCTCCAAGAGACCCAGTACTTC
D gene: TRBD2; V gene: TRBV11-2; CDR3 length: 15; J gene: TRBJ2-1; clone size: NA; CDR3 protein: CASQTSGGSYNEQFF; CDR3 DNA: TGTGCCAGCCAAACTTCGGGAGGGTCCTACAATGAGCAGTTCTTC
D gene: NA; V gene: TRBV7-9; CDR3 length: 15; J gene: TRBJ1-6; clone size: NA; CDR3 protein: CASSGPTGSNSPLHF; CDR3 DNA: TGTGCCAGCAGCGGACCGACAGGAAGCAATTCACCCCTCCACTTT
D gene: NA; V gene: TRBV11-2; CDR3 length: 14; J gene: TRBJ1-1; clone size: NA; CDR3 protein: CASSPTRGANEAFF; CDR3 DNA: TGTGCCAGCAGCCCTACTCGGGGGGCTAACGAAGCTTTCTTT
D gene: NA; V gene: TRBV30; CDR3 length: 13; J gene: TRBJ2-1; clone size: NA; CDR3 protein: CAWRGGSYNEQFF; CDR3 DNA: TGTGCCTGGAGGGGGGGCTCCTACAATGAGCAGTTCTTC
D gene: NA; V gene: TRBV29-1; CDR3 length: 16; J gene: TRBJ2-7; clone size: NA; CDR3 protein: CSVEVTGEGHTYEQYF; CDR3 DNA: TGCAGCGTTGAAGTCACCGGGGAGGGACATACCTACGAGCAGTACTTC
D gene: TRBD1; V gene: TRBV6-2/TRBV6-3; CDR3 length: 17; J gene: TRBJ2-6; clone size: once; CDR3 protein: CASSSGQRNSGANVLTF; CDR3 DNA: TGTGCCAGCAGCTCGGGACAGCGTAACTCTGGGGCCAACGTCCTGACTTTC
D gene: NA; V gene: TRBV2; CDR3 length: 13; J gene: TRBJ1-2; clone size: NA; CDR3 protein: CASSEGTNYGYTF; CDR3 DNA: TGTGCCAGCAGTGAAGGGACAAACTATGGCTACACCTTC
D gene: TRBD2; V gene: TRBV4-1; CDR3 length: 17; J gene: TRBJ2-5; clone size: NA; CDR3 protein: CASSHPSGGASGETQYF; CDR3 DNA: TGCGCCAGCAGCCATCCTAGCGGGGGGGCCTCTGGGGAGACCCAGTACTTC
D gene: NA; V gene: TRBV7-3; CDR3 length: 13; J gene: TRBJ1-1; clone size: NA; CDR3 protein: CASSFGGSTEAFF; CDR3 DNA: TGTGCCAGCAGCTTCGGGGGTTCCACTGAAGCTTTCTTT
D gene: TRBD1; V gene: TRBV3-1/TRBV3-2; CDR3 length: 15; J gene: TRBJ2-7; clone size: few; CDR3 protein: CASSPQGALGNEQYF; CDR3 DNA: TGTGCCAGCAGCCCACAGGGGGCCCTGGGGAACGAGCAGTACTTC
D gene: TRBD2; V gene: TRBV10-3; CDR3 length: 16; J gene: TRBJ2-3; clone size: NA; CDR3 protein: CAISGRSEQGTDTQYF; CDR3 DNA: TGTGCCATCAGCGGGAGGAGCGAGCAGGGCACAGATACGCAGTATTTT
D gene: NA; V gene: TRBV7-2; CDR3 length: 12; J gene: TRBJ1-1; clone size: NA; CDR3 protein: CASSLAPTEAFF; CDR3 DNA: TGTGCCAGCAGCTTAGCCCCTACTGAAGCTTTCTTT
D gene: NA; V gene: TRBV12-3/TRBV12-4; CDR3 length: 13; J gene: TRBJ1-1; clone size: NA; CDR3 protein: CASSFNKNTEAFF; CDR3 DNA: TGTGCCAGCAGTTTTAACAAGAACACTGAAGCTTTCTTT
D gene: TRBD1; V gene: TRBV18; CDR3 length: 14; J gene: TRBJ1-2; clone size: few; CDR3 protein: CASSPNGQEGGYTF; CDR3 DNA: TGTGCCAGCTCACCGAACGGACAGGAAGGCGGCTACACCTTC
D gene: NA; V gene: TRBV5-6; CDR3 length: 16; J gene: TRBJ2-3; clone size: NA; CDR3 protein: CASSRGPGGGTDTQYF; CDR3 DNA: TGTGCCAGCAGCCGGGGACCAGGAGGGGGCACAGATACGCAGTATTTT
D gene: NA; V gene: TRBV7-2; CDR3 length: 17; J gene: TRBJ2-7; clone size: NA; CDR3 protein: CASSPLDGGQISYEQYF; CDR3 DNA: TGTGCCAGCAGCCCACTCGATGGGGGACAAATTTCCTACGAGCAGTACTTC
D gene: TRBD1; V gene: TRBV10-3; CDR3 length: 15; J gene: TRBJ2-4; clone size: NA; CDR3 protein: CAISRQGLGKNIQYF; CDR3 DNA: TGTGCCATCAGTCGACAGGGTTTGGGCAAAAACATTCAGTACTTC
D gene: NA; V gene: TRBV27; CDR3 length: 12; J gene: TRBJ1-5; clone size: NA; CDR3 protein: CASSPPGQPQHF; CDR3 DNA: TGTGCCAGCAGTCCCCCAGGTCAGCCCCAGCATTTT
D gene: TRBD1; V gene: TRBV12-5; CDR3 length: 15; J gene: TRBJ1-5; clone size: NA; CDR3 protein: CASDSGTGGNQPQHF; CDR3 DNA: TGTGCTAGTGATTCCGGGACAGGGGGCAATCAGCCCCAGCATTTT
D gene: NA; V gene: TRBV5-4; CDR3 length: 16; J gene: TRBJ2-1; clone size: NA; CDR3 protein: CASSSDKETVNNEQFF; CDR3 DNA: TGTGCCAGCAGCTCCGATAAAGAGACAGTGAACAATGAGCAGTTCTTC
D gene: TRBD2; V gene: TRBV10-3; CDR3 length: 16; J gene: TRBJ2-2; clone size: NA; CDR3 protein: CAIKTGGGPNTGELFF; CDR3 DNA: TGTGCCATCAAGACGGGGGGAGGGCCTAACACCGGGGAGCTGTTTTTT
D gene: TRBD1; V gene: TRBV7-6; CDR3 length: 15; J gene: TRBJ1-3; clone size: NA; CDR3 protein: CASSMLTGAGNTIYF; CDR3 DNA: TGTGCCAGCAGCATGCTGACAGGGGCGGGAAACACCATATATTTT
D gene: NA; V gene: TRBV29-1; CDR3 length: 13; J gene: TRBJ1-1; clone size: few; CDR3 protein: CSVEVTENTEAFF; CDR3 DNA: TGCAGCGTTGAAGTCACAGAGAACACTGAAGCTTTCTTT
D gene: NA; V gene: TRBV6-1; CDR3 length: 12; J gene: TRBJ1-5; clone size: NA; CDR3 protein: CASSTDSQPQHF; CDR3 DNA: TGTGCCAGCAGTACGGACAGTCAGCCCCAGCATTTT
D gene: TRBD2; V gene: TRBV19; CDR3 length: 12; J gene: TRBJ2-2; clone size: NA; CDR3 protein: CASTGGAGELFF; CDR3 DNA: TGTGCCAGTACGGGGGGGGCCGGGGAGCTGTTTTTT
D gene: TRBD2; V gene: TRBV24-1; CDR3 length: 18; J gene: TRBJ2-2; clone size: NA; CDR3 protein: CATSDHPTSGTNTGELFF; CDR3 DNA: TGTGCCACCAGTGATCACCCGACTAGCGGGACGAACACCGGGGAGCTGTTTTTT
D gene: NA; V gene: TRBV28; CDR3 length: 16; J gene: TRBJ1-4; clone size: NA; CDR3 protein: CASGDGTGATNEKLFF; CDR3 DNA: TGTGCCAGCGGCGATGGGACGGGGGCAACTAATGAAAAACTGTTTTTT
D gene: TRBD2; V gene: TRBV7-3; CDR3 length: 15; J gene: TRBJ2-1; clone size: few; CDR3 protein: CASSSGTSSYNEQFF; CDR3 DNA: TGTGCCAGCAGCTCCGGGACTAGCTCCTACAATGAGCAGTTCTTC
D gene: NA; V gene: TRBV18; CDR3 length: 13; J gene: TRBJ1-5; clone size: NA; CDR3 protein: CASSQGPHQPQHF; CDR3 DNA: TGTGCCAGCTCCCAGGGTCCCCATCAGCCCCAGCATTTT
D gene: NA; V gene: TRBV2; CDR3 length: 15; J gene: TRBJ1-4; clone size: NA; CDR3 protein: CASSEGGKTNEKLFF; CDR3 DNA: TGTGCCAGCAGTGAAGGAGGGAAGACTAATGAAAAACTGTTTTTT
D gene: TRBD1; V gene: TRBV5-4; CDR3 length: 13; J gene: TRBJ2-5; clone size: NA; CDR3 protein: CASSPDRDETQYF; CDR3 DNA: TGTGCCAGCAGCCCGGACAGGGACGAGACCCAGTACTTC
D gene: TRBD1; V gene: TRBV5-6; CDR3 length: 13; J gene: TRBJ2-3; clone size: NA; CDR3 protein: CASSTQGADTQYF; CDR3 DNA: TGTGCCAGCAGCACTCAGGGGGCGGATACGCAGTATTTT
D gene: TRBD1; V gene: TRBV5-1; CDR3 length: 16; J gene: TRBJ2-1; clone size: NA; CDR3 protein: CASSLLGQVGDNEQFF; CDR3 DNA: TGCGCCAGCAGCTTACTGGGACAGGTGGGGGACAATGAGCAGTTCTTC
D gene: TRBD2; V gene: TRBV5-1; CDR3 length: 14; J gene: TRBJ2-7; clone size: NA; CDR3 protein: CASSLERGGYEQYF; CDR3 DNA: TGCGCCAGCAGCTTGGAGCGGGGGGGCTACGAGCAGTACTTC
D gene: TRBD1; V gene: TRBV11-3; CDR3 length: 16; J gene: TRBJ1-1; clone size: NA; CDR3 protein: CASSPRQGATNTEAFF; CDR3 DNA: TGTGCCAGCAGCCCCCGACAGGGGGCCACGAACACTGAAGCTTTCTTT
D gene: NA; V gene: TRBV6-4; CDR3 length: 14; J gene: TRBJ1-6; clone size: NA; CDR3 protein: CASSPQGANSPLHF; CDR3 DNA: TGTGCCAGCAGTCCACAGGGAGCCAATTCACCCCTCCACTTT